This is a list of T cell receptor beta chains from one sample in a study of T cell responses to AZD1222 COVID-19 vaccine. The repertoire was sequenced with immunoSEQ multiplex PCR; TCRdb's copy has only in-frame clones and lacks some. The sample holds under 200,000 clones; under 95% are singletons and the top ten take 4.4%. Material: peripheral blood, obtained on day 0 of MenACWY control vaccination. These receptors originate from an adult in good health. Both conserved end residues are part of each CDR3. A D gene is named only where the DNA matches it firmly. Size is omitted from some rows. Given values are once, few, many or a class for expanded clones.

clone_size	d_call	v_call	cdr3_length	j_call	cdr3_aa	cdr3_nt
-	-	TRBV20-1	12	TRBJ1-4	CSASATNEKLFF	TGCAGTGCTAGTGCAACTAATGAAAAACTGTTTTTT
-	TRBD1	TRBV2	14	TRBJ1-5	CASRRQGMNQPQHF	TGTGCCAGCAGAAGACAGGGGATGAATCAGCCCCAGCATTTT
-	TRBD1	TRBV12-3/TRBV12-4	13	TRBJ1-6	CASTGTGASPLHF	TGTGCCAGCACCGGAACAGGGGCTTCACCCCTCCACTTT
-	TRBD1	TRBV6-5	14	TRBJ1-1	CASPQGEMNTEAFF	TGTGCCAGTCCCCAGGGGGAGATGAACACTGAAGCTTTCTTT
-	-	TRBV6-2/TRBV6-3	15	TRBJ2-3	CASSYSGARTDTQYF	TGTGCCAGCAGTTATTCGGGAGCCCGCACAGATACGCAGTATTTT
-	TRBD1	TRBV7-2	15	TRBJ1-2	CASSLIPGGNYGYTF	TGTGCCAGCAGCTTGATACCAGGGGGCAACTATGGCTACACCTTC
-	-	TRBV5-1	16	TRBJ2-7	CASSVGGTGAAYEQYF	TGCGCCAGCAGTGTCGGAGGGACCGGGGCAGCTTACGAGCAGTACTTC
few	-	TRBV6-5	14	TRBJ2-5	CASSYLRGWETQYF	TGTGCCAGCAGTTATCTGCGGGGTTGGGAGACCCAGTACTTC
few	TRBD1	TRBV7-9	14	TRBJ1-2	CASSSTTGRGGYTF	TGTGCCAGCAGCTCCACGACAGGGCGGGGCGGCTACACCTTC
-	-	TRBV5-5	15	TRBJ1-5	CASSLEQLPNQPQHF	TGTGCCAGCAGCTTGGAGCAGCTACCCAATCAGCCCCAGCATTTT
-	TRBD2	TRBV11-3	18	TRBJ2-5	CASSLRVSGKGAPETQYF	TGTGCCAGCAGCTTAAGGGTTAGCGGGAAAGGGGCCCCAGAGACCCAGTACTTC
-	-	TRBV11-3	15	TRBJ2-1	CASSLRGSSYNEQFF	TGTGCCAGCAGCTTAAGAGGGAGCTCCTACAATGAGCAGTTCTTC
-	-	TRBV19	17	TRBJ2-4	CASSIWADSLAKNIQYF	TGTGCCAGTAGTATCTGGGCCGACAGTCTAGCCAAAAACATTCAGTACTTC
-	TRBD1	TRBV7-2	15	TRBJ2-7	CASSLDRGTSDEQYF	TGTGCCAGCAGCTTAGACAGGGGAACGAGCGACGAGCAGTACTTC
-	-	TRBV12-3/TRBV12-4	12	TRBJ1-2	CASSLAGPGYTF	TGTGCCAGCAGTTTAGCAGGTCCCGGCTACACCTTC
-	TRBD1	TRBV12-3/TRBV12-4	13	TRBJ1-1	CASIGTANTEAFF	TGTGCCAGCATCGGGACAGCGAACACTGAAGCTTTCTTT
-	TRBD1	TRBV19	15	TRBJ1-5	CASSATGSSNQPQHF	TGTGCCAGTAGTGCGACAGGGAGTAGCAATCAGCCCCAGCATTTT
once	TRBD2	TRBV6-4	14	TRBJ2-1	CASSESGRANEQFF	TGTGCCAGCAGTGAAAGCGGGAGGGCCAATGAGCAGTTCTTC
-	TRBD1	TRBV30	19	TRBJ1-5	CAWSKRGTGGLGSNQPQHF	TGTGCCTGGAGTAAACGGGGGACAGGGGGACTGGGGAGCAATCAGCCCCAGCATTTT
-	-	TRBV28	13	TRBJ1-1	CATSGPRNTEAFF	TGTGCCACCTCGGGGCCCCGGAACACTGAAGCTTTCTTT